Presented here are 21 T cell receptor beta chains from one specimen sequenced in a study of PD-1 blockade in classical Hodgkin lymphoma. Every patient experienced relapse after autologous stem cell transplantation, and brentuximab vedotin exposure varied. Data came from immunoSEQ multiplex PCR; TCRdb stores just in-frame clones and leaves some out. The repertoire holds tens of thousands of clones, with approximately 90% as singletons. Source: peripheral blood mononuclear cells (PBMCs), taken before the second cycle of nivolumab. The receptor source for this set is a human donor with classical Hodgkin lymphoma.

The CDR3 loop is CASSQAGGTEAFF. CDR3 coding DNA: TGTGCCAGCAGCCAAGCTGGAGGCACTGAAGCTTTCTTT. The chain carries TRBV14 and TRBJ1-1; D is unresolved. Trimming stripped 1 base from V and 4 bases from J, with 7 bases between. CDR1 and CDR2 (germline): SGHDN, FVKESK. CDR3 length: 13 residues.

This chain connects TRBV10-2 to TRBJ1-1; D uncertain. The CDR3 is 10 residues long. V was clipped by 6 bases and J by 7 bases, with 6 bases between them. Germline V CDR1 and CDR2: WSHSY, SAAADI. In DNA form, the CDR3 reads TGCGCCAGCAGGGGCAATGAAGCTTTCTTT. Protein sequence: CASRGNEAFF.

The rearrangement uses TRBV7-9 and TRBJ1-1; weak D call: TRBD1 (6 bases). The V end lost 1 base, the J end lost 1 base, and 7 bases lay between the germline ends. Germline lookup yields CDR1 SEHNR and CDR2 FQNEAQ (reference sequence). The CDR3 loop spans 14 amino acids. The CDR3 nucleotides read TGTGCCAGCAGCTTAGTGGGGGCGAACACTGAAGCTTTCTTT. It codes for CASSLVGANTEAFF.

This rearrangement joins TRBV27 to TRBJ2-7; 9 nucleotides align to TRBD1. Germline CDR1 reads MNHEY; CDR2 reads SMNVEV (reference sequence). The J segment lost 3 bases and the V segment lost 2 bases, leaving 14 bases of the junction unmatched. The CDR3 is 18 residues long. The CDR3 spells CASSLAQGAIAGGYEQYF. CDR3 DNA sequence: TGTGCCAGCAGTTTAGCACAGGGGGCGATCGCGGGTGGCTACGAGCAGTACTTC.

J is TRBJ2-5 and V is TRBV18, with D maybe TRBD2 (5 bases). Germline CDR1 and CDR2: KGHSH and LQKENI. V shed 6 bases and J shed 1 base, with 9 bases lying between them. The CDR3 has 13 amino acids. The CDR3 coding sequence is TGTGCCAGCTCGGACGGGATCCAAGAGACCCAGTACTTC. The encoded protein is CASSDGIQETQYF. Complete variable domain (other parts from reference TRBV18 and TRBJ2-5): NAGVMQNPRHLVRRRGQEARLRCSPMKGHSHVYWYRQLPEEGLKFMVYLQKENIIDESGMPKERFSAEFPKEGPSILRIQQVVRGDSAAYFCASSDGIQETQYFGPGTRLLVL.

The chain recombines TRBV4-1 with TRBJ1-4; no reliable D call. Germline CDR1 MGHRA, CDR2 YSYEKL. The CDR3 totals 12 residues. V lost 4 bases and J 7 bases, leaving 7 bases between the germline ends. The chain's CDR3 is CASSLLGEKLFF. CDR3 sequence (DNA): TGCGCCAGCAGCCTGCTGGGTGAAAAACTGTTTTTT.

The rearrangement joins TRBV5-1 to TRBJ2-1; D uncertain. Germline-derived CDR1 and CDR2 are SGHRS and YFSETQ. The V end was cut by 0 bases, the J end by 6 bases, with 7 bases between. This CDR3 spans 13 amino acids. The CDR3 reads CASSLGHPNEQFF. The CDR3, as DNA: TGCGCCAGCAGCTTGGGACACCCCAATGAGCAGTTCTTC.

The chain is built from TRBV9 and TRBJ1-5, with a weak D call TRBD1 (6 bases). Trimming stripped 3 bases from V and 2 bases from J, with 9 bases between. This CDR3 region has 14 residues. CDR1 and CDR2 (germline): SGDLS, YYNGEE. The CDR3 is CASSEGGGNQPQHF. CDR3 in DNA: TGTGCCAGCAGCGAGGGGGGTGGCAATCAGCCCCAGCATTTT.

The count of this clone is one. The chain recombines TRBV5-1 with TRBJ2-3; D may be TRBD2 (6 bases). Germline V lookup: CDR1 SGHRS, CDR2 YFSETQ. V was pared by 6 bases and J by 2 bases, with 13 bases between. This CDR3 is 14 amino acids long. Written as DNA, the CDR3 is TGCGCCAGCAAGGCGGGAACACACACAGATACGCAGTATTTT. Protein product: CASKAGTHTDTQYF. Complete variable domain (other parts from reference TRBV5-1 and TRBJ2-3): KAGVTQTPRYLIKTRGQQVTLSCSPISGHRSVSWYQQTPGQGLQFLFEYFSETQRNKGNFPGRFSGRQFSNSRSEMNVSTLELGDSALYLCASKAGTHTDTQYFGPGTRLTVL.

This clone showed up just once. The V call is TRBV10-3, the J call TRBJ1-2; no clear D gene. V lost 9 bases and J lost 1, with 9 bases in between. This CDR3 spans 12 amino acids. Germline CDR1 ENHRY, CDR2 SYGVKD. This CDR3 is CAINGLNYGYTF. DNA for the CDR3: TGTGCCATTAACGGCCTTAACTATGGCTACACCTTC.

V usage is TRBV5-1 and J usage is TRBJ1-1; D remains ambiguous. The ends were cut back, 2 bases at V and 4 bases at J, with 9 bases in the middle. The CDR3 is 13 amino acids. The germline gives CDR1 SGHRS, CDR2 YFSETQ. The CDR3 DNA reads as TGCGCCAGCAGCTTCGACTCGAGCACTGAAGCTTTCTTT. This encodes CASSFDSSTEAFF.

The V gene is TRBV5-1, the J gene TRBJ1-3, with D unclear. In germline, CDR1 is SGHRS, CDR2 YFSETQ. Trimming stripped 0 bases from V and 0 bases from J, with 7 bases between. The CDR3 has 15 residues. In DNA form, the CDR3 reads TGCGCCAGCAGCTTGGACGGTATCTCTGGAAACACCATATATTTT. The encoded protein is CASSLDGISGNTIYF.

This chain uses TRBV6-5 with TRBJ1-2; D not certain. Germline values: CDR1 MNHEY, CDR2 SVGAGI. The CDR3 extends over 15 amino acids. Trimming pared 0 bases from V and 6 bases from J, leaving 14 bases between. CDR3 bases: TGTGCCAGCAGTTACTCGAATCTGGGTAGGGATGGCTACACCTTC. Encoded protein: CASSYSNLGRDGYTF.

The chain has TRBV19 and TRBJ1-5; perhaps TRBD1 as D (6 bases). Germline V gene sequence: CDR1 LNHDA, CDR2 SQIVND (reference sequence). The V end was cut by 11 bases, the J end by 6 bases, with 14 bases between. This CDR3 has 12 amino acids. In DNA form, the CDR3 reads TGTGCCGCAGGGGTAGGGGGTCAGCCCCAGCATTTT. Translated: CAAGVGGQPQHF.

This rearrangement joins TRBV6-6 to TRBJ1-2; unclear D gene. Germline assignment: CDR1 MNHNY and CDR2 SVGAGI (reference sequence). The CDR3 has 13 amino acids. The V end lost 2 bases, the J end lost 1 base, and 5 bases lay between the germline ends. CDR3 nucleotide sequence: TGTGCCAGCAGTTACGGCGGTAACTATGGCTACACCTTC. Translation: CASSYGGNYGYTF.

The gene calls are TRBV4-1 and TRBJ2-5; TRBD1 is a possible D gene (6 bases). The germline gives CDR1 MGHRA, CDR2 YSYEKL. Deletions cut 0 bases from V and 2 bases from J, with 10 bases between. This CDR3 is 15 amino acids long. This CDR3 reads CASSQDWTAQETQYF. The CDR3 nucleotides are TGCGCCAGCAGCCAAGATTGGACAGCTCAAGAGACCCAGTACTTC.

The V call is TRBV5-1, the J call TRBJ1-6; weak D call: TRBD1 (6 bases). This CDR3 is built from 15 residues. V lost 1 base and J 5 bases, leaving 10 bases between the germline ends. The germline V gene has CDR1 SGHRS and CDR2 YFSETQ. CDR3 in amino acids: CASSLTGNHNSPLHF. The CDR3 region has the DNA TGCGCCAGCAGCTTGACAGGGAACCATAATTCACCCCTCCACTTT. Full variable domain (remainder filled in from reference TRBV5-1 and TRBJ1-6): KAGVTQTPRYLIKTRGQQVTLSCSPISGHRSVSWYQQTPGQGLQFLFEYFSETQRNKGNFPGRFSGRQFSNSRSEMNVSTLELGDSALYLCASSLTGNHNSPLHFGNGTRLTVT.

This clone was seen only once. The rearrangement uses TRBV7-9 and TRBJ1-1; no reliable D call. The CDR3 has 15 amino acids. CDR1 and CDR2 from the germline V gene are SEHNR and FQNEAQ (reference sequence). V lost 5 bases to trimming and J lost 2 bases, with 15 bases between them. CDR3 loop: CASSPWNSFNTEAFF. CDR3 nucleotides: TGTGCCAGCAGCCCCTGGAACAGCTTTAACACTGAAGCTTTCTTT.

The chain uses TRBV5-1 and TRBJ1-6; 7 nucleotides match TRBD1. Unmatched junction bases numbered 6, after V lost 0 bases and J lost 12 bases. The V gene's germline CDR1 is SGHRS and CDR2 YFSETQ. The CDR3 is made up of 14 amino acids. This CDR3 reads CASSLGRDSGPLHF. DNA of the CDR3: TGCGCCAGCAGCTTGGGTCGGGACAGCGGACCCCTCCACTTT.

The V call is TRBV9, the J call TRBJ2-2; D unresolved. The V gene lost 6 bases and the J gene lost 0 bases, with 6 bases spanning the gap. CDR1 is SGDLS, CDR2 YYNGEE, per germline. The CDR3 is made up of 13 amino acids. CDR3 coding DNA: TGTGCCAGCACCGTTTCGAACACCGGGGAGCTGTTTTTT. This gives the protein CASTVSNTGELFF.

V and J are TRBV2 and TRBJ1-5, with D unclear. V was shortened by 10 bases and J by 2 bases, with 18 bases between the two germline ends. Germline V gene sequence: CDR1 SNHLY, CDR2 FYNNEI. The CDR3 has 15 amino acids. The CDR3 sequence: CAIGRRALRNQPQHF. The CDR3 DNA reads TGTGCCATCGGCCGGCGGGCGTTGCGCAATCAGCCCCAGCATTTT. Full variable domain (missing parts from reference TRBV2 and TRBJ1-5): EPEVTQTPSHQVTQMGQEVILRCVPISNHLYFYWYRQILGQKVEFLVSFYNNEISEKSEIFDDQFSVERPDGSNFTLKIRSTKLEDSAMYFCAIGRRALRNQPQHFGDGTRLSIL.